This T cell receptor (beta chain) was found in a study of Graves' ophthalmopathy and Graves' hyperthyroidism. Amplifying from RNA transcripts, the study obtained TCR beta CDR3 regions. Second-round multiplex PCR followed a first-round RT-PCR using HTBI primers. MiXCR, run by TCRdb on the multiplex PCR reads, gives a single entry per CDR3 protein. The sample lists about 480,000 distinct CDR3 sequences, around 14% occurring once. This clonotype appeared many times. Exclusion applied to patients with other autoimmune diseases, uncontrolled infections, pregnancy or lactation. This clonotype was obtained from a woman in her thirties with Graves' ophthalmopathy. The sequencing input was blood.

For the CDR3, the DNA is TGTGCCTGGAGTAGCGGCTACGAGCAGTACTTC. Translated, it gives CAWSSGYEQYF. The chain is built from TRBV30 and TRBJ2-7, with D possibly being TRBD2 (5 bases). V was shortened by 2 bases and J by 3 bases, with 5 bases between the two germline ends. CDR3 length equals 11 residues. Germline CDR1 is GTSNPN and CDR2 is SVGIG (reference sequence).